What follows are 9 T cell receptor beta chains derived from one specimen sequenced in a study of a mutant IDH1 vaccine in newly diagnosed glioma. Time point meaning: week 23, last vaccination. Topical imiquimod was applied with each vaccine dose, which held 300 ug of mutant IDH1 20-mer peptide. Only in-frame clones appear in the TCRdb table, and some are missing; sequencing was by immunoSEQ multiplex PCR. Altogether roughly 36,000 clones are present, around nine tenths being singletons, with the ten largest covering 2% to 3%. These receptors are not linked to any known antigen. Sequenced material: PBMCs, taken from a glioma patient whose treatment included an IDH1 peptide vaccine. The receptors stem from a man aged 35 to 55 with glioma.

V is TRBV7-9 and J is TRBJ1-1, with D tentatively TRBD1 (5 bases). The CDR3 runs 14 residues. V lost 1 base to trimming and J lost 5 bases, with 11 bases between them. CDR1 and CDR2 (germline): SEHNR, FQNEAQ (reference sequence). This chain's CDR3 is CASSLDAGRTEAFF. Here the CDR3 DNA reads TGTGCCAGCAGCTTAGATGCAGGGAGGACTGAAGCTTTCTTT.

This chain connects TRBV5-6 to TRBJ2-5; maybe TRBD2 (5 bases). Germline CDR1 reads SGHDT; CDR2 reads YYEEEE. The CDR3 length is 16 residues. With 3 bases removed from V and 1 base from J, the gap between germline ends came to 16 bases. CDR3 coding DNA: TGTGCCAGCAGCTCCCCTACCCGCGGGTCCCAAGAGACCCAGTACTTC. The encoded protein is CASSSPTRGSQETQYF.

The chain uses TRBV28 and TRBJ2-1; 8 bases agree with TRBD2. Germline V lookup: CDR1 MDHEN, CDR2 SYDVKM. J was trimmed by 8 bases and V by 7 bases; bases with no gene match: 7. The CDR3 covers 13 residues. As DNA, the CDR3 is TGTGCCAGCAAGTTGGCGGGAGGTTATGAGCAGTTCTTC. Protein: CASKLAGGYEQFF. The variable domain in full, with the rest retrieved from reference TRBV28 and TRBJ2-1, is DVKVTQSSRYLVKRTGEKVFLECVQDMDHENMFWYRQDPGLGLRLIYFSYDVKMKEKGDIPEGYSVSREKKERFSLILESASTNQTSMYLCASKLAGGYEQFFGPGTRLTVL.

V and J are TRBV4-1 and TRBJ1-1; D unclear. V was cut by 3 bases and J by 0 bases, with 11 bases left in between. Per the germline V gene, CDR1 is MGHRA and CDR2 is YSYEKL. The CDR3 sequence is 15 residues long. CDR3 sequence reads: CASSHLPIMNTEAFF. CDR3 DNA sequence: TGCGCCAGCAGCCATCTTCCGATAATGAACACTGAAGCTTTCTTT.

This rearrangement joins TRBV5-6 to TRBJ1-5; 10 bases align to TRBD1. Germline V gene lookup returns CDR1 SGHDT and CDR2 YYEEEE. The CDR3 sequence is 14 residues long. The J segment lost 9 bases and the V segment lost 3 bases, leaving 6 bases of the junction unmatched. CDR3 coding DNA: TGTGCCAGCAGCTCCGGGACAGGGGTGGGGCCCCAGCATTTT. It encodes CASSSGTGVGPQHF.

This sequence joins TRBV19 and TRBJ2-1; D not resolved. CDR1 is LNHDA and CDR2 is SQIVND in the germline V gene (reference sequence). The V end was cut by 3 bases, the J end by 4 bases, with 7 bases between. The CDR3 extends over 13 amino acids. Here the CDR3 reads CASSMGPYNEQFF. CDR3 DNA: TGTGCCAGTAGTATGGGCCCGTACAATGAGCAGTTCTTC.

The rearrangement joins TRBV30 to TRBJ1-4; D perhaps matches TRBD1 (6 bases). V lost 3 bases to trimming and J lost 7 bases, with 12 bases between them. The CDR3 covers 13 residues. The germline V gene has CDR1 GTSNPN and CDR2 SVGIG (reference sequence). CDR3 residues: CAWSRGTGEKLFF. The CDR3 region has the DNA TGTGCCTGGAGCAGGGGAACGGGTGAAAAACTGTTTTTT.

The rearrangement joins TRBV5-1 to TRBJ2-7, with D uncertain. Deletions cut 0 bases from V and 5 bases from J, with 3 bases between. The germline V gene has CDR1 SGHRS and CDR2 YFSETQ. The CDR3 spans 11 residues. The CDR3 sequence: CASSLGDEQYF. The CDR3 coding sequence is TGCGCCAGCAGCTTGGGCGACGAGCAGTACTTC.

This clone was seen a handful of times. This chain's CDR3 is CASSEARGGNSQPQHF. The CDR3 DNA reads TGTGCCAGCAGTGAAGCTCGGGGGGGCAACAGTCAGCCCCAGCATTTT. This sequence joins TRBV2 and TRBJ1-5; D possibly corresponds to TRBD1 (6 bases). The CDR3 loop spans 16 amino acids. Trimming removed 0 bases at V and 6 bases at J, with 15 bases between. Germline CDR1 is SNHLY and CDR2 is FYNNEI.